This T cell receptor beta chain originates from a study of OX40 agonist ivuxolimab in advanced cancers. Study-level background: Every 2 weeks, patients received ivuxolimab intravenously, dosed at 0.01 to 10 mg/kg. Prior anti-PD-1, anti-PD-L1 or anti-CTLA-4 therapy did not bar entry, and more than 35% had some. General study points: CD4+ and CD8+ blood T cells expanded clonally by week 6 at 0.1 to 3.0 mg/kg. Partial responders dosed at 0.1-3.0 mg/kg displayed clonal expansion ranking among the lowest.

As concerns this clone: What it recognizes is unknown.

V was clipped by 2 bases and J by 6 bases; unmatched bases: 7. This CDR3 comprises 15 residues. Germline loops: CDR1 SGHTA, CDR2 FQGNSA. Profiled with immunoSEQ multiplex PCR; TCRdb holds only in-frame clones, not every one. Of fewer than 80,000 clones in the sample, around 80% were seen once. Sample: CD4+ or CD8+ T cells sorted from blood, taken in a trial of the OX40 agonist ivuxolimab. This clonotype was obtained from an adult with an advanced solid tumor such as melanoma, head and neck, liver or kidney cancer. The V and J genes are TRBV7-2 and TRBJ2-3; 8 bases are shared with TRBD2. CDR3 nucleotide sequence: TGTGCCAGCAGCTTAATGGGTATAGCGGGGGATACGCAGTATTTT. Protein product: CASSLMGIAGDTQYF.